This T cell receptor (beta chain) comes out of a study of blood T cell repertoires in COVID-19. Across the study: Italy, Spain and the United States were the sources of the convalescent and acute COVID-19 samples. PBMCs, B-cell-depleted T cells, or T cells were the source of the cDNA or gDNA that made up the material.

The germline V gene has CDR1 MNHNY and CDR2 SVGAGI (reference sequence). V shed 5 bases, J shed 1 base, and the junction held 10 bases outside the gene matches. The CDR3 is 17 residues long. Authors' analysis steps: Amplified reference gene primers provided the basis for estimating nucleated cell counts. TCRdb keeps only in-frame clones here, not all; method: immunoSEQ multiplex PCR. The V and J calls and clone size come from that table; D and trimming were worked out from the DNA. The data hold 150,000 to 200,000 clones, with 84% observed a single time. The rearrangement links TRBV6-6 to TRBJ1-5; 8 positions match TRBD1. The receptor was isolated from a man younger than 30 with active or convalescent COVID-19. The sample consisted of peripheral blood. CDR3 protein: CASSRSGTGSSNQPQHF. The CDR3 nucleotides read TGTGCCAGCAGTAGATCCGGGACAGGAAGCAGCAATCAGCCCCAGCATTTT.